These T cell receptor beta chains were read from a single sample in a study of T cell changes during pregnancy in multiple sclerosis. The assay was immunoSEQ multiplex PCR, and TCRdb's table has in-frame clones only and misses some. The sample records about 110,000 clones, 75% to 95% being singletons. Sample: peripheral blood, taken before pregnancy. The receptors stem from a female donor with multiple sclerosis, enrolled in a pregnancy study. Each CDR3 is given with its conserved first and last residue. A D gene is named only where the DNA matches it firmly. The size entry is marked missing in some rows and otherwise reads once, few, many or a size class.

TRBJ2-7,TRBD1,TRBV6-1,NA,CASSAGTGLYEQYF,TGTGCCAGCAGTGCCGGGACAGGGCTGTACGAGCAGTACTTC
TRBJ2-1,NA,TRBV7-2,NA,CASSLGREYNEQFF,TGTGCCAGCAGCTTAGGACGGGAGTACAATGAGCAGTTCTTC
TRBJ2-1,NA,TRBV7-3,NA,CASSLMGGGEQFF,TGTGCCAGCAGCTTAATGGGTGGAGGTGAGCAGTTCTTC
TRBJ2-3,NA,TRBV5-4,NA,CASSLARDLTSDTQYF,TGTGCCAGCAGCTTGGCCAGGGATCTTACGTCAGATACGCAGTATTTT
TRBJ2-5,TRBD2,TRBV6-1,once,CASSPSGGYQETQYF,TGTGCCAGCAGTCCTAGCGGGGGGTACCAAGAGACCCAGTACTTC
TRBJ2-2,NA,TRBV5-6,NA,CASSLAVWGANTGELFF,TGTGCCAGCAGCTTGGCCGTGTGGGGGGCGAACACCGGGGAGCTGTTTTTT
TRBJ1-4,TRBD1,TRBV7-9,once,CASRPGGQGYEKLFF,TGTGCCAGCAGGCCAGGCGGACAGGGGTATGAAAAACTGTTTTTT
TRBJ1-6,TRBD1,TRBV7-9,NA,CASSSPGQGVVPLHF,TGTGCCAGCAGCTCGCCGGGACAGGGGGTTGTACCCCTCCACTTT
TRBJ2-3,TRBD1,TRBV5-5,NA,CASSPLAGGERTDTQYF,TGTGCCAGCAGCCCGTTGGCAGGGGGCGAGCGGACAGATACGCAGTATTTT
TRBJ1-6,NA,TRBV6-6,NA,CASRATPGGNNSPLHF,TGTGCCAGCAGGGCTACCCCGGGGGGTAATAATTCACCCCTCCACTTT
TRBJ1-5,NA,TRBV27,NA,CASQYRTGNQPQHF,TGTGCCAGCCAATATAGGACAGGCAATCAGCCCCAGCATTTT
TRBJ2-7,TRBD2,TRBV19,NA,CASSASGGSYEQYF,TGTGCCAGTAGTGCTAGCGGGGGGTCCTACGAGCAGTACTTC
TRBJ1-1,NA,TRBV19,NA,CASSIDLGGGTEAFF,TGTGCCAGTAGTATAGATCTCGGGGGAGGAACTGAAGCTTTCTTT
TRBJ2-5,TRBD2,TRBV19,NA,CASRLGGGPQETQYF,TGTGCCAGTAGGCTCGGGGGAGGGCCACAAGAGACCCAGTACTTC
TRBJ1-1,NA,TRBV4-1,NA,CASSQREGKTEAFF,TGCGCCAGCAGCCAGAGGGAGGGGAAGACTGAAGCTTTCTTT
TRBJ2-1,TRBD2,TRBV9,NA,CASSGGLADYNEQFF,TGTGCCAGCAGCGGCGGACTAGCCGATTACAATGAGCAGTTCTTC
TRBJ2-7,NA,TRBV5-6,NA,CASSSKDNTYEQYF,TGTGCCAGCAGCTCGAAGGACAATACATACGAGCAGTACTTC
TRBJ1-3,TRBD1,TRBV6-5,NA,CASSYGTGRGNTIYF,TGTGCCAGCAGTTACGGGACAGGGCGCGGAAACACCATATATTTT
TRBJ1-1,NA,TRBV7-3,NA,CASSLRGGAMNTEAFF,TGTGCCAGCAGCTTAAGGGGAGGGGCAATGAACACTGAAGCTTTCTTT
TRBJ2-1,TRBD1,TRBV4-1,NA,CASSQPRGPRGEQFF,TGCGCCAGCAGCCAACCGAGGGGGCCCCGGGGTGAGCAGTTCTTC
TRBJ2-6,NA,TRBV11-2,NA,CASSFFRGASPGANVLTF,TGTGCCAGCAGCTTTTTTCGGGGGGCGTCCCCTGGGGCCAACGTCCTGACTTTC
TRBJ2-2,NA,TRBV5-6,NA,CASSLNTGGDTGELFF,TGTGCCAGCAGCTTAAATACAGGGGGGGACACCGGGGAGCTGTTTTTT
TRBJ1-4,TRBD1,TRBV30,NA,CAWSVGQGAGNREKLFF,TGTGCCTGGAGTGTCGGACAGGGGGCGGGAAATCGGGAAAAACTGTTTTTT
TRBJ1-6,NA,TRBV5-1,NA,CASSLGQLNSPLHF,TGCGCCAGCAGCTTGGGACAGCTTAATTCACCCCTCCACTTT